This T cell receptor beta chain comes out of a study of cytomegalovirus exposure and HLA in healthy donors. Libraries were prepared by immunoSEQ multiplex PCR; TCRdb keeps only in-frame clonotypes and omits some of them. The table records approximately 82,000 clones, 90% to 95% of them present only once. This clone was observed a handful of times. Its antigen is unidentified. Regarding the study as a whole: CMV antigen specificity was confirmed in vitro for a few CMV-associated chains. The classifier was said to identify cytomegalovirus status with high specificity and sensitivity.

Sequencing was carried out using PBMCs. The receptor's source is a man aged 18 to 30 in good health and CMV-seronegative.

CDR3 DNA sequence: TGCGCCAGCAGCGTGGGACAGGGGAACTATGGCTACACCTTC. Amino acids: CASSVGQGNYGYTF. The rearrangement links TRBV5-1 to TRBJ1-2; 10 bases are shared with TRBD1. This CDR3 contains 14 residues. Losses at the gene ends were 4 bases for V and 2 bases for J; bases not matched to a gene: 2. Looked up from germline, CDR1 is SGHRS and CDR2 is YFSETQ.